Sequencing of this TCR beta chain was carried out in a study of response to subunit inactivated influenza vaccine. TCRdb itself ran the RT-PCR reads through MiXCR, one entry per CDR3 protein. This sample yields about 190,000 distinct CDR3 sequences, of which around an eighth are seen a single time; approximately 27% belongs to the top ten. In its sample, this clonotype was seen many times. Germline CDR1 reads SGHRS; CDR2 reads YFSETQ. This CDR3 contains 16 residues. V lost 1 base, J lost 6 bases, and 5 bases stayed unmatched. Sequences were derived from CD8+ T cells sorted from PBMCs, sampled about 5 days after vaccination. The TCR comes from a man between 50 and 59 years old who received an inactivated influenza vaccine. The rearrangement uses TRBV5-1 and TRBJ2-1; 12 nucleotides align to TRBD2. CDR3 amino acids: CASSLLLAGGANEQFF. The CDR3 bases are TGCGCCAGCAGCTTGCTGCTAGCGGGGGGGGCCAATGAGCAGTTCTTC.